This TCR beta chain was found in a study of blood T cell repertoires in COVID-19. V was shortened by 0 bases and J by 7 bases, with 7 bases between the two germline ends. Per germline, CDR1 GTSNPN and CDR2 SVGIG (reference sequence). The CDR3 has 13 amino acids. As handled by the study authors: Amplifying reference gene primers gave estimates of nucleated cell counts. The protocol was immunoSEQ multiplex PCR, while the TCRdb copy is restricted to in-frame clones and leaves out a portion. That table gives V, J and clone size, and the DNA gave D and trimming. Among about 170,000 clones listed, about 80% were seen once.

This chain uses TRBV30 with TRBJ1-6; D gene uncertain. This sequence originates from a woman aged 65 to 85 with acute or convalescent COVID-19. The material sequenced was peripheral blood. The CDR3 DNA sequence: TGTGCCTGGAGTGTACAGCTAAATTCACCCCTCCACTTT. It yields the protein CAWSVQLNSPLHF.